This is a list of T cell receptor beta chains from one sample in a study. TCRdb redid the calling of the RT-PCR reads with MiXCR, one entry per CDR3 protein. The sample yields about 700,000 distinct CDR3 sequences, 14% seen once. The material sequenced was memory CD4+ T cells from blood. These receptors were obtained from a female donor in good health, serving as a healthy control. Both conserved end residues are part of each CDR3. The D gene is left open where the match is weak. Where a row states a size, it is once, few, many or the class of an expanded clone; other rows omit it.

TRBJ1-5,-,few,TRBV10-3,CAIRRNPEQEQHF,TGTGCCATCAGAAGAAACCCGGAACAGGAACAGCATTTT
TRBJ1-4,-,many,TRBV4-2,CASSPMTGAEKLFF,TGTGCCAGCAGCCCAATGACGGGAGCTGAAAAACTGTTTTTT
TRBJ1-2,TRBD1,-,TRBV28,CASVFGTAVRNYGYTF,TGTGCCAGCGTTTTTGGGACAGCCGTAAGAAACTATGGCTACACCTTC
TRBJ2-1,TRBD2,-,TRBV20-1,CSARDPSGGPKDEQFF,TGCAGTGCTAGAGATCCTAGCGGGGGGCCCAAGGATGAGCAGTTCTTC
TRBJ2-2,TRBD2,-,TRBV6-5,CASISAGELTGELFF,TGTGCCAGCATTTCAGCGGGAGAATTGACCGGGGAGCTGTTTTTT
TRBJ1-1,-,-,TRBV5-1,CASSPSEGFEAFF,TGCGCCAGCAGCCCCTCGGAGGGATTTGAAGCTTTCTTT
TRBJ2-3,-,-,TRBV20-1,CSARDRLRGGTYTQYF,TGCAGTGCTAGAGATCGTCTCCGCGGGGGCACATATACGCAGTATTTT
TRBJ2-2,-,-,TRBV7-2,CASSLGLFDTGELFF,TGTGCCAGCAGCTTAGGGTTGTTTGACACCGGGGAGCTGTTTTTT
TRBJ1-6,TRBD1,-,TRBV5-4,CASSMDRGFAPLHF,TGTGCCAGCAGTATGGACAGGGGTTTTGCACCCCTCCACTTT
TRBJ1-1,-,few,TRBV4-2,CASSQDTGGYEAFF,TGTGCCAGCAGCCAAGATACCGGGGGCTATGAAGCTTTCTTT
TRBJ2-1,TRBD1,-,TRBV7-9,CASSPQRQDRGLYNEQFF,TGTGCCAGCAGCCCCCAAAGGCAAGACAGGGGGCTCTACAATGAGCAGTTCTTC
TRBJ2-5,-,-,TRBV20-1,CSATPYQETQYF,TGCAGTGCAACCCCTTACCAAGAGACCCAGTACTTC
TRBJ2-1,-,many,TRBV10-3,CAISESPHEQFF,TGTGCCATCAGTGAGTCGCCACATGAGCAGTTCTTC
TRBJ2-1,-,few,TRBV20-1,CSAREGHSYNEQFF,TGCAGTGCTAGAGAGGGCCACTCCTACAATGAGCAGTTCTTC
TRBJ2-7,-,many,TRBV5-1,CASSLVAELHHEQYF,TGCGCCAGCAGCTTGGTAGCAGAACTCCACCACGAGCAGTACTTC
TRBJ1-4,TRBD1,many,TRBV20-1,CSAPDRVGEKLFF,TGCAGTGCTCCGGACAGGGTCGGGGAAAAACTGTTTTTT
TRBJ2-1,TRBD2,-,TRBV28,CASTHLAGVRDEQFF,TGTGCCAGCACCCATCTAGCGGGAGTGAGGGATGAGCAGTTCTTC
TRBJ2-2,-,-,TRBV10-3,CAIRDRGELFF,TGTGCCATCAGAGACAGGGGGGAGCTGTTTTTT
TRBJ1-3,-,-,TRBV5-1,CASGMDSSGNTIYF,TGCGCCAGCGGGATGGACAGCTCTGGAAACACCATATATTTT
TRBJ2-7,TRBD1,many,TRBV5-4,CASSQTRGSSYEQYF,TGTGCCAGCAGCCAAACCAGGGGGAGCTCCTACGAGCAGTACTTC
TRBJ2-1,-,many,TRBV7-2,CASTPSSGRDEQFF,TGTGCCAGCACCCCTAGCTCGGGCCGTGATGAGCAGTTCTTC
TRBJ2-7,-,-,TRBV5-1,CASSLVSSMAGFYEQYF,TGCGCCAGCAGCTTGGTTTCTTCTATGGCAGGCTTCTACGAGCAGTACTTC
TRBJ2-2,-,few,TRBV20-1,CSARDGGELFF,TGCAGTGCTCGGGACGGCGGGGAGCTGTTTTTT
TRBJ1-2,-,few,TRBV7-2,CASNSAQGRYGYTF,TGTGCCAGCAACTCCGCCCAGGGGCGATATGGCTACACCTTC
TRBJ1-1,-,-,TRBV6-2/TRBV6-3,CASAGRSEAFF,TGTGCCAGTGCGGGGCGGTCTGAAGCTTTCTTT
TRBJ2-3,-,-,TRBV20-1,CSATDTDTQYF,TGCAGTGCTACCGACACAGATACGCAGTATTTT
TRBJ2-7,TRBD1,many,TRBV7-6,CASSLDDRGSYEQYF,TGTGCCAGCAGCTTAGATGACAGGGGTTCCTACGAGCAGTACTTC
TRBJ2-7,TRBD2,many,TRBV12-3/TRBV12-4,CASSLGLAGSYEQYF,TGTGCCAGCAGTTTGGGACTAGCGGGATCCTACGAGCAGTACTTC
TRBJ2-1,TRBD2,-,TRBV12-3/TRBV12-4,CASSWTSGGVNEQFF,TGTGCCAGCAGTTGGACTAGCGGGGGGGTCAATGAGCAGTTCTTC
TRBJ2-2,-,few,TRBV21-1,CARTKGRENTGELFF,TGTGCCAGGACCAAGGGGCGGGAGAACACCGGGGAGCTGTTTTTT
TRBJ1-2,TRBD1,many,TRBV5-6,CASSPGTVYGYTF,TGTGCCAGCAGCCCAGGGACAGTCTATGGCTACACCTTC
TRBJ2-2,TRBD2,many,TRBV20-1,CSARASGRGNTGELFF,TGCAGTGCTAGAGCTAGCGGGAGGGGGAACACCGGGGAGCTGTTTTTT